A selection of T cell receptor beta chains follows, all from one sample in a study of T cells in Graves' hyperthyroidism and ophthalmopathy. TCRdb ran MiXCR on the multiplex PCR reads and lists one entry per CDR3 protein. The repertoire holds about 690,000 distinct CDR3 sequences, with roughly 17% as singletons. Sequenced: blood. The receptors were gathered from a man aged 45 to 65 with Graves' hyperthyroidism. The CDR3 runs from the conserved cysteine through the conserved F or W. The order of the fields is D gene, V gene, J gene, CDR3 protein. A D gene is named only where the DNA matches it firmly.

>-|TRBV9|TRBJ1-2
CASSAGNNYGYTF
>-|TRBV4-2|TRBJ1-4
CASSQGVGSNEKLFF
>-|TRBV2|TRBJ1-5
CASSARVSRGQPQHF
>-|TRBV6-1|TRBJ2-3
CASSEEVTDTQYF
>-|TRBV7-6|TRBJ2-7
CASSLVFEGPHEQYF
>-|TRBV3-1|TRBJ2-7
CASSQEVVRTYEQYF
>-|TRBV14|TRBJ1-1
CASSQDGEYTEAFF
>TRBD1|TRBV19|TRBJ1-5
CASSGTGGHSQPQHF
>-|TRBV28|TRBJ2-7
CASSLPLPAYEQYF
>TRBD1|TRBV28|TRBJ1-6
CASSSRDRDNSPLHF
>-|TRBV10-2|TRBJ2-5
CASSLPPQETQYF
>TRBD2|TRBV19|TRBJ2-3
CASSIISGRGTDTQYF